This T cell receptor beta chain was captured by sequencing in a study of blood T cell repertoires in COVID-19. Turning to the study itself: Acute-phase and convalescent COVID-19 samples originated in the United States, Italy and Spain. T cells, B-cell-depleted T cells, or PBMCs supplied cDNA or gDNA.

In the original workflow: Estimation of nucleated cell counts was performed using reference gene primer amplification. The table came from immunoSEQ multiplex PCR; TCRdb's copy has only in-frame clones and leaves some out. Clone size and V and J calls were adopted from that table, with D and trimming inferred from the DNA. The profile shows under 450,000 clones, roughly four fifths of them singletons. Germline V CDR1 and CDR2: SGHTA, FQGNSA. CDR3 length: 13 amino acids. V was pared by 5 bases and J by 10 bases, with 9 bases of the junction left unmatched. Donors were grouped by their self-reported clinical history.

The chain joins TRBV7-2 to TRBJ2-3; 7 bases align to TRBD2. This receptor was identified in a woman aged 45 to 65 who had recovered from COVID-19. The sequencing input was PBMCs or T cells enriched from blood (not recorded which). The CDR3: CASSTQMGGAQYF. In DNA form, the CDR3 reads TGTGCCAGCAGCACCCAGATGGGGGGGGCGCAGTATTTT.